The clone carrying this T cell receptor beta chain was detected a few times. The antigen is unknown. The data belong to a study of post-analysis software for immune sequencing data. As for the study in general: Recorded disease courses covered relapsing-remitting, secondary progressive and progressive-relapsing multiple sclerosis. Some patients had no subtype annotation. Broader study findings: Pronounced co-clustering by F measure was evident among identically batched samples. Five TRBV segments, TRBV5-6, TRBV5-1 and TRBV20-1 among them, were found more frequent in patients than controls. For normalized Chao1 diversity, multiple sclerosis patients scored significantly lower than controls did.

V was pared by 0 bases and J by 3 bases, with 11 bases between. The germline gives CDR1 LNHNV, CDR2 YYDKDF (reference sequence). This CDR3 is 15 amino acids long. Each TCR beta cDNA library carried unique molecular identifiers. T cells numbering roughly 0.85 to 11 million yielded a few hundred thousand cDNA molecules. TCRdb re-called the PCR reads with MiXCR, one entry per CDR3 protein. The sample has about 430,000 distinct CDR3 sequences; roughly 38% are singletons. The sample comprised blood. The J gene is TRBJ2-5, the V gene TRBV15; a weak D match, TRBD1 (6 bases). The TCR sequence derives from a girl aged 2-10 years with multiple sclerosis. For the CDR3, the DNA is TGTGCCACCAGCAGAGATCTGTCAGGGGAAGAGACCCAGTACTTC. It codes for CATSRDLSGEETQYF.